This T cell receptor (beta chain) was sequenced during a study of chronic HIV infection and antiretroviral therapy. The CDR3 runs to 12 residues. V lost 4 bases, J lost 6 bases, and 7 bases lay in between. TCRdb re-analysed the 5' RACE reads in MiXCR, keeping a single row per CDR3 protein. The sample has tens of thousands of distinct CDR3 sequences, about 9.7% seen once. This TCR was sampled from an adult who had HIV and had not received antiretroviral therapy, or was an uninfected healthy control (not recorded which). The source material was peripheral blood. The genes are TRBV12-3 or TRBV12-4 and TRBJ1-5; D call uncertain. The CDR3: CASSSQSQPQHF. The CDR3 nucleotides read TGTGCCAGCAGTTCTCAGAGTCAGCCCCAGCATTTT.